This is a list of T cell receptor beta chains from one sample in a study of early T cells in non-severe SARS-CoV-2 infection. A single record per CDR3 protein comes from TCRdb applying MiXCR to the 5' RACE reads. The sample records about 16,000 distinct CDR3 sequences, approximately 5.4% being singletons. Sequenced sample: whole blood. These receptor sequences come from an adult who was a healthcare worker with PCR-confirmed SARS-CoV-2 infection or an uninfected control (not recorded which). Each CDR3 is given with its conserved first and last residue. A D gene is named only where the DNA matches it firmly. Clone size is shown for a subset of rows, as once, few, many or a class of expanded clone.

DNA: TGTGCCAGTAAATTGAGGACTAGCGGGAGGCCGAACACCGGGGAGCTGTTTTTT
CDR3: CASKLRTSGRPNTGELFF
J: TRBJ2-2
V: TRBV7-2
size: many
D: TRBD2

DNA: TGTGCCAGCAGCCCCAACCGGGACAGAGAAGCTTTCTTT
CDR3: CASSPNRDREAFF
J: TRBJ1-1
V: TRBV11-1
size: medium-sized
D: TRBD1

DNA: TGCAGTGCTATGGAGACGTCTCACGGCGAGCAGTACTTC
CDR3: CSAMETSHGEQYF
J: TRBJ2-7
V: TRBV20-1
size: medium-sized
D: .

DNA: TGCAGCGTTGAAAGGGACCGCTATGGCTACACCTTC
CDR3: CSVERDRYGYTF
J: TRBJ1-2
V: TRBV29-1
size: many
D: .

DNA: TGCAGTGCCCGTGAATCTCCACGGAACACCGGGGAGCTGTTTTTT
CDR3: CSARESPRNTGELFF
J: TRBJ2-2
V: TRBV20-1
size: many
D: .

DNA: TGTGCCAGCAGCTTAGCAGGCAGCGAAAAACTGTTTTTT
CDR3: CASSLAGSEKLFF
J: TRBJ1-4
V: TRBV7-2
size: many
D: .

DNA: TGCAGTGCTCGCAGGGAGCGCAATCAGCCCCAGCATTTT
CDR3: CSARRERNQPQHF
J: TRBJ1-5
V: TRBV20-1
size: medium-sized
D: .

DNA: TGCAGCGGGCGTGGGACCGCGAACACTGAAGCTTTCTTT
CDR3: CSGRGTANTEAFF
J: TRBJ1-1
V: TRBV29-1
size: many
D: .

DNA: TGTGCCAGCAGCCAGTCCTATGGCTACACCTTC
CDR3: CASSQSYGYTF
J: TRBJ1-2
V: TRBV3-1
size: many
D: .

DNA: TGTGCCACCAGTGTAGGACTTTCCGTCCTCAATGAGCAGTTCTTC
CDR3: CATSVGLSVLNEQFF
J: TRBJ2-1
V: TRBV24-1
size: many
D: .

DNA: TGTGCCAGCAGCCCCGGGTCCCACTCCAATGAGCAGTTCTTC
CDR3: CASSPGSHSNEQFF
J: TRBJ2-1
V: TRBV7-9
size: many
D: .

DNA: TGCAGTGCTGCTAGACAGTCTCTGAATCAGCCCCAGCATTTT
CDR3: CSAARQSLNQPQHF
J: TRBJ1-5
V: TRBV20-1
size: many
D: .

DNA: TGTGCCAGCAGTTACTCTCGGGCGAAGAGGACTTCAGATACGCAGTATTTT
CDR3: CASSYSRAKRTSDTQYF
J: TRBJ2-3
V: TRBV6-6
size: .
D: .

DNA: TGTGCCAGCAGCTCGCCAGATACGCAGTATTTT
CDR3: CASSSPDTQYF
J: TRBJ2-3
V: TRBV11-2
size: few
D: .

DNA: TGTGCCTGGAGTGTTAAGGGGACTAGTGAATTC
CDR3: CAWSVKGTSEF
J: TRBJ2-1
V: TRBV30
size: many
D: TRBD2

DNA: TGTGCCAGCAGCCCTGTTGGGACAGTGGGCACCGGGGAGCTGTTTTTT
CDR3: CASSPVGTVGTGELFF
J: TRBJ2-2
V: TRBV5-4
size: many
D: TRBD1

DNA: TGTGCCACCAGGGACGGGGCCTACAATGAGCAGTTCTTC
CDR3: CATRDGAYNEQFF
J: TRBJ2-1
V: TRBV19
size: medium-sized
D: .

DNA: TGCAGTGCGATTCCCTGGACTAGCGGGAGGAGAGGTGAGCAGTTCTTC
CDR3: CSAIPWTSGRRGEQFF
J: TRBJ2-1
V: TRBV20-1
size: many
D: TRBD2

DNA: TGTGCCAGCAGCGCTTCACTTTATAAGTTCACAGATACGCAGTATTTT
CDR3: CASSASLYKFTDTQYF
J: TRBJ2-3
V: TRBV4-2
size: many
D: .

DNA: TGTGCCAGCAGCGTTACTAGCGGGAGGGTGGCCGGGGAGCTGTTTTTT
CDR3: CASSVTSGRVAGELFF
J: TRBJ2-2
V: TRBV9
size: .
D: TRBD2

DNA: TGTGCCAGCAGCTTACTGGAGGGGACGCAGTATTTT
CDR3: CASSLLEGTQYF
J: TRBJ2-3
V: TRBV7-8
size: medium-sized
D: .

DNA: TGCAGTGCGACCCTTGTTGACGACCCGAACGCCTACGAGCAGTACTTC
CDR3: CSATLVDDPNAYEQYF
J: TRBJ2-7
V: TRBV20-1
size: many
D: .

DNA: TGTGCCAGTAGTACACTAACGGTGACGGATCAGCCCCAGCATTTT
CDR3: CASSTLTVTDQPQHF
J: TRBJ1-5
V: TRBV19
size: many
D: .

DNA: TGTGCCAGTAGTTCACCTCAGGGACACCGTTTT
CDR3: CASSSPQGHRF
J: TRBJ1-4
V: TRBV19
size: many
D: .

DNA: TGTGCCAGCAGCCACCGGCAGGGATTGAACACTGAAGCTTTCTTT
CDR3: CASSHRQGLNTEAFF
J: TRBJ1-1
V: TRBV6-2/TRBV6-3
size: many
D: .

DNA: TGCAGTGCTAGAGGAGGGACAGGTCACCTGGGGGCAAATCAGCCCCAGCATTTT
CDR3: CSARGGTGHLGANQPQHF
J: TRBJ1-5
V: TRBV20-1
size: many
D: TRBD1

DNA: TGTGCCACTACCTCCCCAACGCTTGGGTCCACCTTC
CDR3: CATTSPTLGSTF
J: TRBJ1-2
V: TRBV6-5
size: .
D: .

DNA: TGTGCCAGCAGCTCGGTACTAGCGGGAGTGAGCGAGCAGTACTTC
CDR3: CASSSVLAGVSEQYF
J: TRBJ2-7
V: TRBV11-2
size: few
D: TRBD2

DNA: TGTGCCAGCACTCAACGACAGGGGAGGGAGTATGGCTACACCTTC
CDR3: CASTQRQGREYGYTF
J: TRBJ1-2
V: TRBV6-5
size: medium-sized
D: TRBD1

DNA: TGTGCCAGTAGTATAGGTACAGGGGCGGCTGGAGAGACCCAGTACTTC
CDR3: CASSIGTGAAGETQYF
J: TRBJ2-5
V: TRBV19
size: .
D: TRBD1

DNA: TGTGCCAGTAGTATAGGGATGATGGTCTCTGGGGCCAACGTCCTGACTTTC
CDR3: CASSIGMMVSGANVLTF
J: TRBJ2-6
V: TRBV19
size: medium-sized
D: .

DNA: TGTGCCAGCAGTTTCGTGGGGTCTCCTTACAATGAGCAGTTCTTC
CDR3: CASSFVGSPYNEQFF
J: TRBJ2-1
V: TRBV27
size: many
D: .

DNA: TGTGCCAGCAGTCAGACTAGCGGGAGCCTCTCCTACGAGCAGTACTTC
CDR3: CASSQTSGSLSYEQYF
J: TRBJ2-7
V: TRBV28
size: many
D: TRBD2